The 17 T cell receptor beta chains listed next were all sequenced from one sample in a study of T cell repertoires in cytomegalovirus infection (dated by TCRdb to the late 2010s). The instrument was an Illumina HiSeq 1500. The public reads were run again by TCRdb, first through fastp at Q25 and then through MiXCR, and only productive beta chains were kept. Under each unique CDR3 protein, matching rows form one entry showing the most common genes and DNA. Counted in this sample were under 70,000 distinct CDR3 sequences; 33% of them appeared once. The top ten hold 55% to 75% of the sample. Which antigens these TCRs recognize remains unknown. Sequencing was done on a sample of PBMCs, sequenced either directly or after in vitro stimulation (not recorded which). The receptors come from a human donor in good health (CMV status not recorded). Some clones in this sample may be carry-over from other donors' samples.

This clonotype showed up just a few times. V is TRBV12-3 or TRBV12-4 and J is TRBJ2-3; D possibly corresponds to TRBD2 (5 bases). Trimming left V 6 bases short and J 2 bases short, with 15 bases between. The CDR3 contains 15 residues. The CDR3: CASRLGSGFTDTQYF. The DNA for the CDR3 is TGTGCCAGCAGGTTGGGTTCGGGGTTCACAGATACGCAGTATTTT.

This clonotype appeared a few times. CDR3 region: CASSLGAGVSEQYF. The CDR3 DNA follows: TGTGCCAGCAGTTTAGGAGCAGGGGTAAGCGAGCAGTACTTC. The chain uses TRBV12-3 or TRBV12-4 and TRBJ2-7, with D possibly matching TRBD1 (6 bases). The CDR3 has 14 amino acids. Trimming removed 1 base at V and 6 bases at J, with 13 bases between.

V usage is TRBV6-1 and J usage is TRBJ2-5, with 9 bases identical to TRBD1. Unmatched junction bases numbered 4, after V lost 5 bases and J lost 3 bases. Germline V gene sequence: CDR1 MNHNS, CDR2 SASEGT. This CDR3 has 14 amino acids. CDR3 residues: CASSYRDREETQYF. The CDR3 DNA is TGTGCCAGCAGTTACCGGGACAGGGAAGAGACCCAGTACTTC.

This clonotype was picked up many times. The V call is TRBV7-2, the J call TRBJ2-7; D remains ambiguous. CDR1 is SGHTA, CDR2 FQGNSA, per germline. CDR3 length equals 14 residues. V shed 1 base and J shed 0 bases, with 7 bases lying between them. The CDR3 coding sequence is TGTGCCAGCAGCTTAGTGGCTACCTCCTACGAGCAGTACTTC. Amino acids: CASSLVATSYEQYF. Looking up the rest from reference TRBV7-2 and TRBJ2-7 gives the full variable domain: GAGVSQSPSNKVTEKGKDVELRCDPISGHTALYWYRQSLGQGLEFLIYFQGNSAPDKSGLPSDRFSAERTGGSVSTLTIQRTQQEDSAVYLCASSLVATSYEQYFGPGTRLTVT.

The rearrangement uses TRBV6-1 and TRBJ1-5; weak D call: TRBD1 (6 bases). This CDR3 has 14 amino acids. V was shortened by 2 bases and J by 7 bases, with 12 bases between the two germline ends. Germline-derived CDR1 and CDR2 are MNHNS and SASEGT. CDR3 residues: CASSEYRVDQPQHF. Here the CDR3 DNA reads TGTGCCAGCAGTGAATACAGGGTGGACCAGCCCCAGCATTTT.

The V and J genes are TRBV4-1 and TRBJ2-5; no clear D gene. V gave up 2 bases and J gave up 5 bases, with 18 bases separating them. Germline CDR1 reads MGHRA; CDR2 reads YSYEKL. The length of the CDR3 is 16 residues. The CDR3 loop reads CASSQPLVSNGETQYF. The DNA of the CDR3 is TGCGCCAGCAGCCAACCACTCGTCAGTAACGGGGAGACCCAGTACTTC.

This clonotype came up once. This chain uses TRBV4-3 with TRBJ1-5; D might be TRBD1 (5 bases). V was clipped by 1 base and J by 2 bases, with 12 bases between them. Germline V gene lookup returns CDR1 LGHNA and CDR2 YSLEER. The CDR3 totals 16 residues. CDR3 DNA: TGCGCCAGCAGCCAAGTGAGGGGTTTTGGCAATCAGCCCCAGCATTTT. Protein: CASSQVRGFGNQPQHF.

In its sample, this clonotype was seen a few times. V and J are TRBV11-2 and TRBJ1-2; D gene ambiguous. V lost 5 bases and J 6 bases, leaving 10 bases between the germline ends. The CDR3 sequence is 12 residues long. CDR1 and CDR2 from the germline V gene are SGHAT and FQNNGV. In nucleotides, the CDR3 is TGTGCCAGCAGCCTACGGTACGATGGCTACACCTTC. It is translated as CASSLRYDGYTF.

Many counts were recorded for this clonotype. V is TRBV7-6 and J is TRBJ2-5; D is undetermined. The CDR3 sequence is 14 residues long. The V and J ends lost 1 base and 1 base respectively, with 7 bases between them. CDR1 and CDR2 from the germline V gene are SGHVS and FNYEAQ. The CDR3 is CASSLGAVQETQYF. CDR3 nucleotides: TGTGCCAGCAGCTTAGGGGCGGTCCAAGAGACCCAGTACTTC.

This rearrangement joins TRBV5-5 to TRBJ2-5, with D unclear. There are 11 residues in the CDR3. In germline, CDR1 is SGHKS, CDR2 YYEKEE (reference sequence). Trimming took off 0 bases at V and 4 bases at J, with 1 base between the two ends. The CDR3 sequence is CASSLVETQYF. CDR3 nucleotide sequence: TGTGCCAGCAGCTTGGTAGAGACCCAGTACTTC.

There are a few counts of this clonotype. This sequence joins TRBV12-3 or TRBV12-4 and TRBJ2-3; TRBD2 matches at 8 bases. The CDR3 is 15 residues long. The trim removed 5 bases at V and 1 base at J, leaving 5 bases unmatched. As DNA, the CDR3 is TGTGCCAGCAGTCCCCCGACTAGCGGCACAGATACGCAGTATTTT. Protein product: CASSPPTSGTDTQYF.

This clonotype was observed a handful of times. The chain combines TRBV6-2 or TRBV6-3 with TRBJ1-6, with D possibly TRBD1 on 5 matching bases. Trimming cost V 7 bases and J 5 bases, with 15 bases left between them. CDR3 length equals 15 residues. CDR1 is MNHEY, CDR2 SVGEGT, per germline. The CDR3 reads CASNLIQGHNSPLHF. CDR3 coding DNA: TGTGCCAGCAACCTTATCCAGGGCCATAATTCACCCCTCCACTTT.

The chain recombines TRBV14 with TRBJ1-5; no definite D call. The V gene lost 1 base and the J gene lost 6 bases, with 4 bases spanning the gap. CDR1 and CDR2 (germline): SGHDN, FVKESK. The CDR3 has 12 residues. The CDR3 sequence: CASSQGAQPQHF. In nucleotides, the CDR3 is TGTGCCAGCAGCCAAGGGGCTCAGCCCCAGCATTTT.

This chain joins TRBV6-1 and TRBJ1-4; 7 bases map to TRBD1. The CDR3 spans 20 residues. The germline gives CDR1 MNHNS, CDR2 SASEGT. V dropped 1 base and J dropped 7; count of bases not matched to a gene: 21. This CDR3 reads CASSEESLSVRQGQGEKLFF. CDR3 sequence (DNA): TGTGCCAGCAGTGAAGAATCCCTATCCGTACGACAGGGCCAGGGTGAAAAACTGTTTTTT.

This clonotype was seen only a few times. The CDR3 sequence: CASSWDGETQYF. CDR3 DNA: TGTGCCAGCAGCTGGGACGGAGAGACCCAGTACTTC. The gene calls are TRBV7-6 and TRBJ2-5; D could derive from TRBD1 or TRBD2 (5 bases each). This CDR3 is 12 amino acids long. Germline lookup yields CDR1 SGHVS and CDR2 FNYEAQ. The V gene lost 4 bases and the J gene lost 4 bases, with 7 bases spanning the gap.

This clonotype occurred a few times. V gene TRBV7-9 combines with J gene TRBJ2-7; D not certain. Per the germline V gene, CDR1 is SEHNR and CDR2 is FQNEAQ (reference sequence). Trimming took off 1 base at V and 2 bases at J, with 9 bases between the two ends. CDR3 length: 14 amino acids. CDR3 bases: TGTGCCAGCAGCTTAGTTACGGAACCCTACGAGCAGTACTTC. It is translated as CASSLVTEPYEQYF.

V gene TRBV29-1 combines with J gene TRBJ2-5; D remains ambiguous. The CDR3 runs 11 residues. Germline CDR1 and CDR2: SQVTM and ANQGSEA. Trimming left V 3 bases short and J 5 bases short, with 7 bases between. The CDR3 sequence is CSVDRWETQYF. The CDR3 coding sequence is TGCAGCGTTGATCGGTGGGAGACCCAGTACTTC.